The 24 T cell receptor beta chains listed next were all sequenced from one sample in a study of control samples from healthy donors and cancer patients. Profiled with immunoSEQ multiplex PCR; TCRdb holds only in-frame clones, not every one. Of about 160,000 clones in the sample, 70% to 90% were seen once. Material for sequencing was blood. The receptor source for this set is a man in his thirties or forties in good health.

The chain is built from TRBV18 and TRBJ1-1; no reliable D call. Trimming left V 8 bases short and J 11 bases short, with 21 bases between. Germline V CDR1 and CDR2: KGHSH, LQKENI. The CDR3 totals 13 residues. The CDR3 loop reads CASPRTDQLEAFF. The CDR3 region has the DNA TGTGCCAGCCCACGGACGGATCAATTGGAGGCTTTCTTT.

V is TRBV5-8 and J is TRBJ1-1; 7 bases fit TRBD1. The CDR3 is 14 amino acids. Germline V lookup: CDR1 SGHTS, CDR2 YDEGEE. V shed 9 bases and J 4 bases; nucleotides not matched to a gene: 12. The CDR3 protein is CATPRTGDGTEAFF. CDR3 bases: TGTGCCACCCCCCGGACAGGTGACGGCACTGAAGCTTTCTTT.

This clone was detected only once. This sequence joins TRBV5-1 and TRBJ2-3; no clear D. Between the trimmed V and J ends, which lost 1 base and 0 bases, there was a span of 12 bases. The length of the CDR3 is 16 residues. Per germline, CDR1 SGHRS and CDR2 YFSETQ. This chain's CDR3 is CASSLWNPDSTDTQYF. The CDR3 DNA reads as TGCGCCAGCAGCTTGTGGAATCCGGATAGCACAGATACGCAGTATTTT.

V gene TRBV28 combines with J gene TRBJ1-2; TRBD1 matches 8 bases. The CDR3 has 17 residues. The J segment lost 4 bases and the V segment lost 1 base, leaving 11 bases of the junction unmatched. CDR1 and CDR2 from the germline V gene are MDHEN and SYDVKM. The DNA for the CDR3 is TGTGCCAGCAGTTTATCGGCCCGGACAGGGCCCTTCTATGGCTACACCTTC. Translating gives CASSLSARTGPFYGYTF.

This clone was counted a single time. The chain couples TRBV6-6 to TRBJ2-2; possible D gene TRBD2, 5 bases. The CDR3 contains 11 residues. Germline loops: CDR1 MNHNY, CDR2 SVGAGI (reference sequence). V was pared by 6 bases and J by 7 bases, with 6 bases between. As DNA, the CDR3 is TGTGCCAGCAGACGGGACGGGGAGCTGTTTTTT. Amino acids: CASRRDGELFF.

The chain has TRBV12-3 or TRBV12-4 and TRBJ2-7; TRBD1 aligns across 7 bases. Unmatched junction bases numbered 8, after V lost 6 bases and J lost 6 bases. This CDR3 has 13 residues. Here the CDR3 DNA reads TGTGCCAGCAGCCTGCTGAGGGACAGCGAGCAGTACTTC. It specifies CASSLLRDSEQYF.

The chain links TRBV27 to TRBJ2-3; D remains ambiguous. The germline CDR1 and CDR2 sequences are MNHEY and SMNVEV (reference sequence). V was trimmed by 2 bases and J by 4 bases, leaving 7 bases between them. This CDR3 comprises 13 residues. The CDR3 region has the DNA TGTGCCAGCAGTTTACCTGCTTCAGATACGCAGTATTTT. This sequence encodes CASSLPASDTQYF.

CDR3 in amino acids: CASSQGNEQFF. CDR3 nucleotides: TGTGCCAGCAGTCAGGGGAATGAGCAGTTCTTC. The rearrangement links TRBV2 to TRBJ2-1, with D perhaps TRBD1 (6 bases). This CDR3 region has 11 residues. Per the germline V gene, CDR1 is SNHLY and CDR2 is FYNNEI. Trimming took off 5 bases at V and 7 bases at J, with 6 bases between the two ends.

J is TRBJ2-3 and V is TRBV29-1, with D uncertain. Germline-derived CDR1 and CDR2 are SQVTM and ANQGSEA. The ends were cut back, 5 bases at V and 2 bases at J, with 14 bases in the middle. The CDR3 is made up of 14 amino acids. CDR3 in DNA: TGCAGCGTTTCTGCAGGTCCCGTCACAGATACGCAGTATTTT. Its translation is CSVSAGPVTDTQYF.

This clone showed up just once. The CDR3 spells CSVYDRSKTYEQYF. The CDR3 DNA sequence: TGCAGCGTTTACGACAGGTCCAAGACCTACGAGCAGTACTTC. The rearrangement links TRBV29-1 to TRBJ2-7; D may be TRBD1 (6 bases). Germline V gives CDR1 SQVTM, CDR2 ANQGSEA. This CDR3 is 14 amino acids long. Trimming left V 5 bases short and J 2 bases short, with 16 bases between.

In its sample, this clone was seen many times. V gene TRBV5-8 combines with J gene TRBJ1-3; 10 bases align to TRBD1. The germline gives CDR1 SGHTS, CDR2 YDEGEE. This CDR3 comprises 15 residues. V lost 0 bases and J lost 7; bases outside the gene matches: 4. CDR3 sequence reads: CASSLAGTGVNTIYF. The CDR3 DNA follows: TGTGCCAGCAGCTTGGCCGGGACAGGGGTTAACACCATATATTTT. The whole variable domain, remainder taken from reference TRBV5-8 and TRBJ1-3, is EAGVTQSPTHLIKTRGQQATLRCSPISGHTSVYWYQQALGLGLQFLLWYDEGEERNRGNFPPRFSGRQFPNYSSELNVNALELEDSALYLCASSLAGTGVNTIYFGEGSWLTVV.

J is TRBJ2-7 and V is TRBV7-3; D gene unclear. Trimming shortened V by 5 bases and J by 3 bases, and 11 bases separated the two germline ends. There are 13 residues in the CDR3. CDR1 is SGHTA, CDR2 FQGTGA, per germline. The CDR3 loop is CASSPGPNYEQYF. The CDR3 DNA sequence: TGTGCCAGCAGCCCAGGACCAAACTACGAGCAGTACTTC.

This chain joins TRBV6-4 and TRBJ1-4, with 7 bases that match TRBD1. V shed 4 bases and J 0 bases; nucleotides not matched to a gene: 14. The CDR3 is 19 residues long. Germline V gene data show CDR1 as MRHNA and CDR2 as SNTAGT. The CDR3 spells CASSALRDRDGATNEKLFF. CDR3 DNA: TGTGCCAGCAGTGCACTCCGGGACAGAGACGGCGCAACTAATGAAAAACTGTTTTTT.

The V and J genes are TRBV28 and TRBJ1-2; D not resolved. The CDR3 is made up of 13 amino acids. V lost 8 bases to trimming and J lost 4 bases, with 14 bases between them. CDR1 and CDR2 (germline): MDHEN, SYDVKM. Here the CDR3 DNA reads TGTGCCAGCGGCAGGCAACCGTCCTATGGCTACACCTTC. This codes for CASGRQPSYGYTF.

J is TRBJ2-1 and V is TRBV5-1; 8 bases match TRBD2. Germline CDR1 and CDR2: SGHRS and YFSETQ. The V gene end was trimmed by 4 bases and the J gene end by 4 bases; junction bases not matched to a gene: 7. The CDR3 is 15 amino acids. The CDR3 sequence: CASSPRGTSYNEQFF. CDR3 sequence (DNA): TGCGCCAGCAGCCCTAGGGGGACTAGTTACAATGAGCAGTTCTTC.

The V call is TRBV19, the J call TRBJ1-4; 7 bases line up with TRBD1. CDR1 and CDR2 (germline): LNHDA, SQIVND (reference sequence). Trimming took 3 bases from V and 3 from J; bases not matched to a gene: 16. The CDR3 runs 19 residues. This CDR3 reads CASSINLRGRGSANEKLFF. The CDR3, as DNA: TGTGCCAGTAGTATCAATCTACGAGGCAGGGGGTCGGCTAATGAAAAACTGTTTTTT. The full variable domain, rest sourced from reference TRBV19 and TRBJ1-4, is DGGITQSPKYLFRKEGQNVTLSCEQNLNHDAMYWYRQDPGQGLRLIYYSQIVNDFQKGDIAEGYSVSREKKESFPLTVTSAQKNPTAFYLCASSINLRGRGSANEKLFFGSGTQLSVL.

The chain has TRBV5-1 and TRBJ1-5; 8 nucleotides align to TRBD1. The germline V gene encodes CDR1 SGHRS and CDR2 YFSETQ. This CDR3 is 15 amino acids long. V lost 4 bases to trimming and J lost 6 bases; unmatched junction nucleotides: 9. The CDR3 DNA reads TGCGCCAGCAGCCCGGGACAGGTGAGGGGTCAGCCCCAGCATTTT. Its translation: CASSPGQVRGQPQHF.

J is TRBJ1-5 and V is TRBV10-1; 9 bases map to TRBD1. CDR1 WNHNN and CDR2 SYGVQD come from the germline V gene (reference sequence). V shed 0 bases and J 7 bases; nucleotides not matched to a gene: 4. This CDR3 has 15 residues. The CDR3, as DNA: TGCGCCAGCAGTGAGTCGTACAGGGGGCACCAGCCCCAGCATTTT. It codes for CASSESYRGHQPQHF.

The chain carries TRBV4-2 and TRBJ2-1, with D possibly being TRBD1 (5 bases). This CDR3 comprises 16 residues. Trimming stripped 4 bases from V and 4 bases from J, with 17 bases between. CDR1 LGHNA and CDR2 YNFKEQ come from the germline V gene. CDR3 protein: CASSLEGATTYNEQFF. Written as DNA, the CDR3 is TGTGCCAGCAGCCTAGAAGGGGCTACTACTTACAATGAGCAGTTCTTC.

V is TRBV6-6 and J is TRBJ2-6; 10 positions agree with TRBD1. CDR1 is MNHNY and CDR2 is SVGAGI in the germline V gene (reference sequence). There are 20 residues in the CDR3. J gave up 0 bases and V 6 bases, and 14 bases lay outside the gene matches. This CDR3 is CASSRTPTGGVFSGANVLTF. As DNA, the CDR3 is TGTGCCAGCAGCCGAACCCCGACAGGGGGCGTTTTCTCTGGGGCCAACGTCCTGACTTTC.

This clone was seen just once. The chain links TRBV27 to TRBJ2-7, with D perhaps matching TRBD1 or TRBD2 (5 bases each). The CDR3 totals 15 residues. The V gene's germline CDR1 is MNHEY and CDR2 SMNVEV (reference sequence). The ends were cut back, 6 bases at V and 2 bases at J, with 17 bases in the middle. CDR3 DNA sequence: TGTGCCAGCAGACGTAACCGGGACCCAACCTACGAGCAGTACTTC. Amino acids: CASRRNRDPTYEQYF.

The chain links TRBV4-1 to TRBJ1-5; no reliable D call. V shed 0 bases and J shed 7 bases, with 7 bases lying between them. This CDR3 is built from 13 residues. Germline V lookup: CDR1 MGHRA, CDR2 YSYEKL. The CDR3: CASSQETNQPQHF. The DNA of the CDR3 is TGCGCCAGCAGCCAAGAGACAAACCAGCCCCAGCATTTT.

The CDR3 sequence is CASSSLPSGGYNEQFF. In nucleotides, the CDR3 is TGTGCCAGCAGCTCCCTCCCTAGCGGGGGTTACAATGAGCAGTTCTTC. The chain carries TRBV11-2 and TRBJ2-1, with TRBD2 identical over 10 bases. The CDR3 consists of 16 residues. The germline V gene has CDR1 SGHAT and CDR2 FQNNGV. V shed 4 bases and J 4 bases; nucleotides not matched to a gene: 7.

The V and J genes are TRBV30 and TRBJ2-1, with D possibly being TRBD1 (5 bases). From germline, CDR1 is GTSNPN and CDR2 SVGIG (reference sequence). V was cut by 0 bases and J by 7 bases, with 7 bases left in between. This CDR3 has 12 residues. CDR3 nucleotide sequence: TGTGCCTGGAGTGTAAGGGGAAATGAGCAGTTCTTC. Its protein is CAWSVRGNEQFF. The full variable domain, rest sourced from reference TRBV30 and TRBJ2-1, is SQTIHQWPATLVQPVGSPLSLECTVEGTSNPNLYWYRQAAGRGLQLLFYSVGIGQISSEVPQNLSASRPQDRQFILSSKKLLLSDSGFYLCAWSVRGNEQFFGPGTRLTVL.